Shown below are 23 T cell receptor beta chains from a single sample sequenced in a study of blood T cell repertoires in COVID-19. Measured with immunoSEQ multiplex PCR; TCRdb has only the in-frame clones, and not every one. The sample lists roughly 250,000 clones, 85% to 90% occurring once. Source material: PBMCs or T cells enriched from blood (not recorded which). Source of these receptors: a young woman who had recovered from COVID-19.

V usage is TRBV5-4 and J usage is TRBJ2-7; 11 bases map to TRBD2. Germline CDR1 is SGHNT and CDR2 is YYREEE (reference sequence). Trimming took 0 bases from V and 3 from J; bases not matched to a gene: 8. This CDR3 has 17 amino acids. CDR3 protein: CASSLGLAGGPRYEQYF. In DNA form, the CDR3 reads TGTGCCAGCAGCTTGGGGCTAGCGGGGGGCCCACGCTACGAGCAGTACTTC.

The J gene is TRBJ2-7, the V gene TRBV12-5, with D uncertain. V gave up 2 bases and J gave up 3 bases, with 20 bases separating them. The germline gives CDR1 LGHNT, CDR2 FRNRAP. The CDR3 loop spans 17 amino acids. The CDR3 region is CASGLLQQTGSYYEQYF. DNA for the CDR3: TGTGCTAGTGGTTTGCTACAACAAACCGGGTCTTACTACGAGCAGTACTTC. The whole variable domain, remainder taken from reference TRBV12-5 and TRBJ2-7, is DARVTQTPRHKVTEMGQEVTMRCQPILGHNTVFWYRQTMMQGLELLAYFRNRAPLDDSGMPKDRFSAEMPDATLATLKIQPSEPRDSAVYFCASGLLQQTGSYYEQYFGPGTRLTVT.

The V and J genes are TRBV10-3 and TRBJ2-1; possibly TRBD2 for D (6 bases). V lost 0 bases and J lost 7, with 13 bases in between. Germline V gene sequence: CDR1 ENHRY, CDR2 SYGVKD. This CDR3 is 15 amino acids long. DNA for the CDR3: TGTGCCATCAGTGAGTCGGGGGGTATATCGAATGAGCAGTTCTTC. It codes for CAISESGGISNEQFF.

The chain combines TRBV7-2 with TRBJ2-3, with D unclear. The CDR3 sequence is 13 residues long. V lost 1 base and J 2 bases, leaving 4 bases between the germline ends. Per germline, CDR1 SGHTA and CDR2 FQGNSA. CDR3 residues: CASSLEHTDTQYF. DNA of the CDR3: TGTGCCAGCAGCTTAGAACACACAGATACGCAGTATTTT.

The chain has TRBV5-1 and TRBJ1-1, with TRBD1 matching over 7 bases. J was trimmed by 3 bases and V by 4 bases; bases with no gene match: 6. Germline lookup yields CDR1 SGHRS and CDR2 YFSETQ. The CDR3 consists of 14 residues. The CDR3 sequence is CASSPGQIYTEAFF. The CDR3 nucleotides read TGCGCCAGCAGCCCGGGACAGATCTACACTGAAGCTTTCTTT.

This clone has just a few counts. The V and J genes are TRBV27 and TRBJ1-1; perhaps TRBD1 as D (5 bases). V lost 5 bases and J 5 bases, leaving 15 bases between the germline ends. The CDR3 consists of 14 residues. The germline gives CDR1 MNHEY, CDR2 SMNVEV (reference sequence). The DNA of the CDR3 is TGTGCCAGCAGTCTCGGGCGGGGGGGGACTGAAGCTTTCTTT. This codes for CASSLGRGGTEAFF.

V is TRBV6-6 and J is TRBJ1-2; 9 nucleotides align to TRBD1. From germline, CDR1 is MNHNY and CDR2 SVGAGI (reference sequence). The CDR3 loop spans 16 amino acids. With 0 bases clipped from V and 0 bases from J, the junction kept 2 bases outside the gene matches. The CDR3 loop is CASSYSTGGPNYGYTF. The CDR3 DNA is TGTGCCAGCAGTTACTCCACAGGGGGCCCTAACTATGGCTACACCTTC.

The chain employs TRBV29-1 and TRBJ2-3; D is possibly TRBD2 (6 bases). Looked up from germline, CDR1 is SQVTM and CDR2 is ANQGSEA. Trimming pared 6 bases from V and 0 bases from J, leaving 10 bases between. This CDR3 contains 13 residues. The CDR3 nucleotides are TGCAGCGTCCTGACTAGTAGCACAGATACGCAGTATTTT. Residues: CSVLTSSTDTQYF.

The J gene is TRBJ2-2, the V gene TRBV18; TRBD2 is a possible D gene (7 bases). CDR1 KGHSH and CDR2 LQKENI come from the germline V gene. CDR3 size: 17 residues. V was clipped by 3 bases and J by 5 bases, with 19 bases between them. CDR3 sequence reads: CASSPPERGGRTGELFF. The CDR3 DNA reads TGTGCCAGCTCACCCCCGGAGAGGGGGGGCCGAACCGGGGAGCTGTTTTTT.

This sequence joins TRBV6-1 and TRBJ1-5; TRBD1 is a possible D gene (6 bases). CDR1 MNHNS and CDR2 SASEGT come from the germline V gene. The CDR3 has 14 amino acids. The V and J ends lost 3 bases and 7 bases respectively, with 13 bases between them. DNA for the CDR3: TGTGCCAGCAGTGAGCAGGGGCTTGGGCAGCCCCAGCATTTT. Translation gives CASSEQGLGQPQHF.

J is TRBJ2-7 and V is TRBV11-2; D uncertain. The germline V gene encodes CDR1 SGHAT and CDR2 FQNNGV. Trimming cost V 1 base and J 9 bases, with 16 bases left between them. The CDR3 has 14 amino acids. In DNA form, the CDR3 reads TGTGCCAGCAGCTTAGTAGGTGGGCAGCTTGGGCAGTACTTC. It encodes CASSLVGGQLGQYF.

The CDR3 region is CASGTGGGITEAFF. Here the CDR3 DNA reads TGTGCCAGTGGGACAGGCGGAGGGATAACTGAAGCTTTCTTT. The chain combines TRBV19 with TRBJ1-1, with 8 bases fitting TRBD1. Germline-derived CDR1 and CDR2 are LNHDA and SQIVND (reference sequence). With 8 bases clipped from V and 5 bases from J, the junction kept 10 bases outside the gene matches. This CDR3 comprises 14 residues.

The chain recombines TRBV15 with TRBJ1-5; 8 nucleotides match TRBD1. V was clipped by 3 bases and J by 4 bases; unmatched bases: 8. CDR1 LNHNV and CDR2 YYDKDF come from the germline V gene (reference sequence). The CDR3 length is 16 residues. This CDR3 reads CATSRGVDRANQPQHF. The DNA for the CDR3 is TGTGCCACCAGCAGGGGGGTGGACAGGGCTAATCAGCCCCAGCATTTT.

J is TRBJ1-2 and V is TRBV29-1; tentatively, D is TRBD1 (5 bases). V gave up 6 bases and J gave up 0 bases, with 17 bases separating them. Germline lookup yields CDR1 SQVTM and CDR2 ANQGSEA. There are 15 residues in the CDR3. The CDR3 sequence is CSVALWGGANYGYTF. The CDR3 coding sequence is TGCAGCGTCGCGCTGTGGGGGGGAGCTAACTATGGCTACACCTTC.

The chain links TRBV6-1 to TRBJ2-5; D gene uncertain. Trimming left V 2 bases short and J 5 bases short, with 24 bases between. The germline CDR1 and CDR2 sequences are MNHNS and SASEGT. The length of the CDR3 is 18 residues. In DNA, the CDR3 is TGTGCCAGCAGTGAATCGAGACAACCCAATGCGTTCTGGGAGACCCAGTACTTC. Translating gives CASSESRQPNAFWETQYF.

The chain couples TRBV29-1 to TRBJ1-2; possible D gene TRBD1, 5 bases. Trimming left V 6 bases short and J 4 bases short, with 12 bases between. Germline V gives CDR1 SQVTM, CDR2 ANQGSEA. CDR3 length equals 12 residues. In DNA, the CDR3 is TGCAGCGTCTTGGGGGGAACCTATGGCTACACCTTC. Translation: CSVLGGTYGYTF. Based on the CDR3 plus reference TRBV29-1 and TRBJ1-2, the full variable domain is SAVISQKPSRDICQRGTSLTIQCQVDSQVTMMFWYRQQPGQSLTLIATANQGSEATYESGFVIDKFPISRPNLTFSTLTVSNMSPEDSSIYLCSVLGGTYGYTFGSGTRLTVV.

This chain's CDR3 is CASSFSASGYNEQFF. The CDR3 bases are TGCGCCAGCAGCTTTTCTGCTAGCGGGTACAATGAGCAGTTCTTC. V and J are TRBV5-1 and TRBJ2-1; 8 positions agree with TRBD2. This CDR3 has 15 residues. J gave up 4 bases and V 2 bases, and 5 bases lay outside the gene matches. Germline loops: CDR1 SGHRS, CDR2 YFSETQ.

The V and J genes are TRBV1 and TRBJ1-4; the D call TRBD1 from the table was never checked on the DNA. TRBV1 is labeled a pseudogene. This CDR3 is 18 amino acids long. CDR3 DNA: TGCACCAGCAGCCAACGACACAAACAGGGTTCTGAAAATGAAAAACTGTTTTTT. This encodes CTSSQRHKQGSENEKLFF.

V is TRBV14 and J is TRBJ1-6; D is uncertain. V was clipped by 4 bases and J by 4 bases, with 11 bases between them. The CDR3 is 15 residues long. CDR1 and CDR2 from the germline V gene are SGHDN and FVKESK. Here the CDR3 reads CASSPEGPYNSPLHF. The CDR3 DNA reads TGTGCCAGCAGCCCAGAGGGCCCTTATAATTCACCCCTCCACTTT.

The chain carries TRBV4-1 and TRBJ1-5, with D maybe TRBD1 (5 bases). Trimming shortened V by 1 base and J by 5 bases, and 9 bases separated the two germline ends. Germline CDR1 and CDR2: MGHRA and YSYEKL. This CDR3 is built from 14 residues. CDR3 loop: CASSQVAGDQPQHF. CDR3 bases: TGCGCCAGCAGCCAAGTTGCGGGGGATCAGCCCCAGCATTTT.

The chain couples TRBV10-3 to TRBJ2-1; tentative D call: TRBD1 (6 bases). V gave up 2 bases and J gave up 7 bases, with 15 bases separating them. Germline loops: CDR1 ENHRY, CDR2 SYGVKD. The CDR3 is made up of 15 amino acids. The CDR3 DNA follows: TGTGCCATCAGTGAGCCAGAACAGGGTCGGAATGAGCAGTTCTTC. As protein: CAISEPEQGRNEQFF.

The chain is built from TRBV5-4 and TRBJ2-5, with TRBD2 as a possible D gene (6 bases). CDR3 length: 16 residues. V was clipped by 0 bases and J by 4 bases, with 16 bases between them. Germline loops: CDR1 SGHNT, CDR2 YYREEE (reference sequence). The CDR3 loop reads CASSLDPGLRGETQYF. The CDR3, as DNA: TGTGCCAGCAGCTTGGATCCGGGATTGCGGGGAGAGACCCAGTACTTC.

CDR3 in DNA: TGTGCCAGCAGCCATGGGACAGGGGGTAGTTCCCTCCACTTT. This translates into CASSHGTGGSSLHF. J is TRBJ1-6 and V is TRBV3-1 (or the pseudogene TRBV3-2), with TRBD1 matching over 11 bases. With V trimmed by 3 bases and J by 14 bases, 6 bases remained unmatched. The germline gives CDR1 LGHDT, CDR2 YNNKEL (reference sequence). CDR3 length equals 14 residues.